The present TCR beta chain was sequenced within a study of identifying expanded T cells in peripheral blood. Study conclusions and caveats: Differentially abundant clones: around 1.2 between replicates, 16.4 at 2 to 3 weeks, 19 to 20 at four. Approximately two-week clone count variance significantly increased as total template count grew.

As to this clone: Antigen: not known.

The CDR3 length is 18 residues. V shed 4 bases and J 7 bases; nucleotides not matched to a gene: 15. From germline, CDR1 is SGHNT and CDR2 YYREEE (reference sequence). Data came from immunoSEQ multiplex PCR; TCRdb stores just in-frame clones and leaves some out. The top ten hold 2.5% to 4% of the sample, which has 120,000 or so clones, approximately 84% seen once. This TCR derives from a person aged 18-70 years in good health. This chain links TRBV5-4 with TRBJ1-4; 11 nucleotides align to TRBD1. The specimen sequenced was blood. Here the CDR3 reads CASSRKGQGGITGEKLFF. The CDR3 coding sequence is TGTGCCAGCAGCAGGAAGGGACAGGGGGGTATAACGGGTGAAAAACTGTTTTTT.